This T cell receptor beta chain was profiled in a study of tumor-infiltrating lymphocytes in primary liver carcinoma. As for the study in general: Patients were men and women aged 30 to 69 years.

Each 20-30 mg portion of unsorted bulk tissue served as the source for co-extraction of RNA and DNA. All patients had surgically resected primary liver carcinoma. This clonotype showed up many times. The antigen is undetermined. Study results and limitations: Relative to blood, tumors carried a significantly larger fraction of the repertoire in their top 250 clones (p = 0.039).

Per germline, CDR1 SNHLY and CDR2 FYNNEI. This CDR3 has 15 amino acids. The V end lost 5 bases, the J end lost 0 bases, and 10 bases lay between the germline ends. With about 470 ng total RNA as template and a constant-region primer, TCR beta cDNA was made. ARM-PCR was slightly modified, and three nested multiplex PCR rounds with it gave rise to the TCR beta libraries. TRBV1-TRBV30 forward primers paired with a C-beta reverse primer were used in the first two PCR rounds, which ran approximately 10 cycles each. TCRdb re-called the multiplex PCR reads with MiXCR, one entry per CDR3 protein. The table shows under 45,000 distinct CDR3 sequences, with around 74% occurring only once.

This clonotype was sampled from a man aged 35 to 55 with primary liver carcinoma and hepatitis B virus infection. The chain couples TRBV2 to TRBJ2-2, with a tentative D call TRBD1 (5 bases). The sample consisted of liver tumor tissue from sampling region 4. Subset specified: tumor region T4, right-lateral pole. Written as DNA, the CDR3 is TGTGCCAGCAGTCGGACACGCCCGAACACCGGGGAGCTGTTTTTT. It specifies CASSRTRPNTGELFF.